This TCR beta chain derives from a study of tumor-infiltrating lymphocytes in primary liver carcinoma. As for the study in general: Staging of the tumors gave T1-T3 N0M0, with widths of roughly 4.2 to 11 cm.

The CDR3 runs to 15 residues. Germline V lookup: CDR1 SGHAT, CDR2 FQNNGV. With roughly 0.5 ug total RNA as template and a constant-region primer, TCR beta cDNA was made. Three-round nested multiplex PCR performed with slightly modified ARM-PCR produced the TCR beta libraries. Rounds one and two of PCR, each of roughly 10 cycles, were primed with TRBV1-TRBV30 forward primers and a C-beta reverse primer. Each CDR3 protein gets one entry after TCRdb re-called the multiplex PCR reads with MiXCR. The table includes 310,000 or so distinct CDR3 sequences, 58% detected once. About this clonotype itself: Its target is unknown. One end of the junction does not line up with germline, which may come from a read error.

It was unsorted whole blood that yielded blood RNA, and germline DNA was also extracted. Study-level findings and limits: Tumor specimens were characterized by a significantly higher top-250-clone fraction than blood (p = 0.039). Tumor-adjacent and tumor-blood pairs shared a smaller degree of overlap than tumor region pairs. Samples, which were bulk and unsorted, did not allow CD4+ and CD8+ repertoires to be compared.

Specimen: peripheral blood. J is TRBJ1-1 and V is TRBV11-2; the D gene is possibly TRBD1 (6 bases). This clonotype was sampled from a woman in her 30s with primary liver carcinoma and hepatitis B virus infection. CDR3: CASSLRSGTRAEAFF. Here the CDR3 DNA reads TGTGCCAGCAGCTTACGATCCGGGACAAGGGCTGAAGCTTTCTTC.